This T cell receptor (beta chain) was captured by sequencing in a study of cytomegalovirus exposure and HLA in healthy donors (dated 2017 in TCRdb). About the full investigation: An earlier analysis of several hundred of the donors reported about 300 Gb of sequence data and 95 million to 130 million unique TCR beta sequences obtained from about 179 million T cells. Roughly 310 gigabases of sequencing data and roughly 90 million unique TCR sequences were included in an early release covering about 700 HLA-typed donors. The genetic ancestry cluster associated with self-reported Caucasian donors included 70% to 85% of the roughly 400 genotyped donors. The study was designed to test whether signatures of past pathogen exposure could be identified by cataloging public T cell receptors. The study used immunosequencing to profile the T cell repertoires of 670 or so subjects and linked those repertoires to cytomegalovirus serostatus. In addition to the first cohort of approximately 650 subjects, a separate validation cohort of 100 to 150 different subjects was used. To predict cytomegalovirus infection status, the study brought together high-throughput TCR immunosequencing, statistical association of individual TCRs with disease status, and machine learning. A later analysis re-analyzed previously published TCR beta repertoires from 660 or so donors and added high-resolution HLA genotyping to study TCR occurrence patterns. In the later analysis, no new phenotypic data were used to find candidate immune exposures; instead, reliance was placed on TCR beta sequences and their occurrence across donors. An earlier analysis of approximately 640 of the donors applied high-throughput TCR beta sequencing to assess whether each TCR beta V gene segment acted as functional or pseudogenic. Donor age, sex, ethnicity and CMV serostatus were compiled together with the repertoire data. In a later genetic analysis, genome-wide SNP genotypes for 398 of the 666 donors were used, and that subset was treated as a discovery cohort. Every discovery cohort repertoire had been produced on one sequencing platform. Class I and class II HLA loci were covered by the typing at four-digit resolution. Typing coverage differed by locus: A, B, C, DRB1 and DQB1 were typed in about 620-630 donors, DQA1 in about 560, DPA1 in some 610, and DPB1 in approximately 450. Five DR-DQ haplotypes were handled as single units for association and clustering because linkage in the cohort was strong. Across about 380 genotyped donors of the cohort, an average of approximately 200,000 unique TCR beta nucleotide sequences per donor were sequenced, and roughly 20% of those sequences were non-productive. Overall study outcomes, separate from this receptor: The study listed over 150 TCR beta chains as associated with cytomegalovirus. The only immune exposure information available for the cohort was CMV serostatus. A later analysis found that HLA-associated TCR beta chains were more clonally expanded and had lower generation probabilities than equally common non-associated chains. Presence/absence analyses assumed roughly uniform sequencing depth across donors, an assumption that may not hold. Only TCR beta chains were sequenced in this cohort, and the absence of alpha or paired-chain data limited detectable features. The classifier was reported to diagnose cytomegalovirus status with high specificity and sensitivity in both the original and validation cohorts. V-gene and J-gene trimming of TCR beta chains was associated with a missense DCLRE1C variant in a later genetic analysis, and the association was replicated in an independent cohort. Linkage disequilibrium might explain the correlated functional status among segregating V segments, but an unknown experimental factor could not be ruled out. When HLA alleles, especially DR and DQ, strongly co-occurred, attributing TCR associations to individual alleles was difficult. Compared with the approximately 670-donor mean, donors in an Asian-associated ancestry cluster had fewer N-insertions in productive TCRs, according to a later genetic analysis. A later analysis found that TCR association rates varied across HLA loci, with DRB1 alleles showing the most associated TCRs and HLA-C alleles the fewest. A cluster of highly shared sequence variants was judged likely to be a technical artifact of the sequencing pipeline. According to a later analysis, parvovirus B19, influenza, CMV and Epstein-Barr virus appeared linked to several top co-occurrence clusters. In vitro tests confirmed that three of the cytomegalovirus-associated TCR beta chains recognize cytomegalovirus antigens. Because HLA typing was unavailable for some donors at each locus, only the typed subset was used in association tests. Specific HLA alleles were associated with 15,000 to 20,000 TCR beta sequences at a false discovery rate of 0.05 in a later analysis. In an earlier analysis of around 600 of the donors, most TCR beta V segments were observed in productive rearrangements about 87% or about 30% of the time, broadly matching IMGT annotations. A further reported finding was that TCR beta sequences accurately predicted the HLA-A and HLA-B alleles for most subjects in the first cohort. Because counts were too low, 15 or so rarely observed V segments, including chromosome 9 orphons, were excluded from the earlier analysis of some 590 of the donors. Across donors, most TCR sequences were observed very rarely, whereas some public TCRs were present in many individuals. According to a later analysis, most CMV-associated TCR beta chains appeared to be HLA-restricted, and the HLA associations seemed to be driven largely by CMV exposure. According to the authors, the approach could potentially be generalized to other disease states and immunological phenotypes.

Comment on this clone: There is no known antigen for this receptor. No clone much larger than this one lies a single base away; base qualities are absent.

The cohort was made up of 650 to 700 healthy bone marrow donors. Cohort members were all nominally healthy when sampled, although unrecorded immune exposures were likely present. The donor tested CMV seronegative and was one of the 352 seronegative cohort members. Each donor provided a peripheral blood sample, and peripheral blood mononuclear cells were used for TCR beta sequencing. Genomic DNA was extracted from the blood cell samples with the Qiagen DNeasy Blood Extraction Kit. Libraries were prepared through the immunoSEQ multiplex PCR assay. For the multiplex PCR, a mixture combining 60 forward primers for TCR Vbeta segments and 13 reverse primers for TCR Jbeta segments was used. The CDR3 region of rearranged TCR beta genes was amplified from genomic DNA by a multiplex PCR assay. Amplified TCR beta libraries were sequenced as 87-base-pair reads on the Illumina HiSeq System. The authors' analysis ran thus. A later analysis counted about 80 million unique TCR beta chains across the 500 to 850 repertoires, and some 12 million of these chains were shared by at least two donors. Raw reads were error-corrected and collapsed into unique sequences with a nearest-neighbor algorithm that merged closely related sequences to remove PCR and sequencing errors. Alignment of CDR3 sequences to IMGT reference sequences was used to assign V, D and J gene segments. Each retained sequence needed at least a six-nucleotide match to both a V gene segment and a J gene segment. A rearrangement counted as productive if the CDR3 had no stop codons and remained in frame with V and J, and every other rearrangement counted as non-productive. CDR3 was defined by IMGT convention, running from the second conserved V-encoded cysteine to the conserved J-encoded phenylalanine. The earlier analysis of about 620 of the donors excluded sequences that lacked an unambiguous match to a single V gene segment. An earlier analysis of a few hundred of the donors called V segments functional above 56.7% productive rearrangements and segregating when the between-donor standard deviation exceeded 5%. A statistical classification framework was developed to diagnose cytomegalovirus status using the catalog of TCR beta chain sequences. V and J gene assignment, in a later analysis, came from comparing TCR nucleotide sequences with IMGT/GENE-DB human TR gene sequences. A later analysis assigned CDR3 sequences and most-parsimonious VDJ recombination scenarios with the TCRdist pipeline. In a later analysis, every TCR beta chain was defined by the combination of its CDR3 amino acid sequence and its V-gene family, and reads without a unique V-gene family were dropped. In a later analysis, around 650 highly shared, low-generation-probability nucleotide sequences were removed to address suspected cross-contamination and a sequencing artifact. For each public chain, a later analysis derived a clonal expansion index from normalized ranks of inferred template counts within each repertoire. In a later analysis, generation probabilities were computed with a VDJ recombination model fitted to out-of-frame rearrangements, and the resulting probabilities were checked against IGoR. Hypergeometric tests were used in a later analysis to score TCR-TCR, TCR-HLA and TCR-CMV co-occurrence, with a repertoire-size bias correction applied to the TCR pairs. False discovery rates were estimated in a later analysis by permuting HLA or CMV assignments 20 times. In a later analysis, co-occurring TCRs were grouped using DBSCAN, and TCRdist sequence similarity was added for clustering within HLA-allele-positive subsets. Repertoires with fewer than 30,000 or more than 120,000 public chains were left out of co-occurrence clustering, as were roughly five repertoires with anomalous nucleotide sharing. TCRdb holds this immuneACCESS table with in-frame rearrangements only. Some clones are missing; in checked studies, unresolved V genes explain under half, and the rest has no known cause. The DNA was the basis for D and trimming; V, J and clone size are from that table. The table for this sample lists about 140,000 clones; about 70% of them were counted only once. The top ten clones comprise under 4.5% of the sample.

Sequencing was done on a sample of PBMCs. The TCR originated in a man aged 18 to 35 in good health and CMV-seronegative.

The sequenced DNA is TGTGCCAGCAGCGTCCGCGGGGGGCAGACAAACATTCAGTACTTC. Its protein is CASSVRGGQTNIQYF. In this chain, TRBV9 is recombined with TRBJ2-4, with 8 bases aligning to TRBD2. CDR1 SGDLS and CDR2 YYNGEE are derived from the germline V gene. The CDR3 holds 15 amino acids from the cysteine to the phenylalanine. Of the read, only the CDR3 DNA is kept; its 45 bases are in frame from base 1. Trimming removed 2 bases from V and 6 bases from J; the gene matches leave 7 bases unexplained.